This T cell receptor beta chain was identified in a study of cytomegalovirus exposure and HLA in healthy donors. Trimming at V came to 3 bases and at J to 2 bases, leaving 4 bases not matched to a gene. The CDR3 has 15 residues. The germline V gene has CDR1 SNHLY and CDR2 FYNNEI. General observations from the study: Despite most TCR sequences being rare, some public TCRs occurred in many donors. There were some V segments, including TRBV6-2 and TRBV6-3, excluded as indistinguishable. The authors enumerated some 160 TCR beta chains as linked to cytomegalovirus.

Comment on this clone: The antigen is undetermined.

The PCR contained 60 Vbeta and 13 Jbeta primers. Under the authors' procedure: Approximately 79 million unique TCR beta chains, roughly 11 million of them shared, were counted by a later analysis. Profiled with immunoSEQ multiplex PCR; TCRdb holds only in-frame clones, not every one. Clone size and the V and J calls come from that table; the DNA yielded D and trimming. Among approximately 150,000 clones, roughly 79% were seen once, and the ten largest hold about 1.4%. Source material: PBMCs. The origin of this receptor is a man in his forties or fifties in good health and CMV-seronegative. This chain uses TRBV2 with TRBJ2-1; 7 positions agree with TRBD2. This CDR3 is CASSDGLGTYNEQFF. The CDR3 nucleotides are TGTGCCAGCAGTGATGGACTAGGTACCTACAATGAGCAGTTCTTC.